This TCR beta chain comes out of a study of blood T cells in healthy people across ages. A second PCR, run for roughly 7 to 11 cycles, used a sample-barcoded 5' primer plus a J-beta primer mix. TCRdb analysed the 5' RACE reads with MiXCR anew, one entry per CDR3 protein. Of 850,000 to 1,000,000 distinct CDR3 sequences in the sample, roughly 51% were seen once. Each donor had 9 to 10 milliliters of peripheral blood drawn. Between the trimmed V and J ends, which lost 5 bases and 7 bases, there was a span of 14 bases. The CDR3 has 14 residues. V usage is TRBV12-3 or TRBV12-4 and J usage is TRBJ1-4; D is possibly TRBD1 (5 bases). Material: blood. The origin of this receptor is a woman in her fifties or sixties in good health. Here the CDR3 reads CASSPGVVLEKLFF. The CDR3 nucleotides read TGTGCCAGCAGTCCGGGGGTGGTGCTTGAAAAACTGTTTTTT.